What follows are 17 T cell receptor beta chains derived from one specimen sequenced in a study of T cell responses to AZD1222 COVID-19 vaccine. The protocol was immunoSEQ multiplex PCR, while the TCRdb copy is restricted to in-frame clones and leaves out a portion. The table lists fewer than 130,000 clones, roughly 90% of them singletons. This sample comprised peripheral blood, obtained 28 days after the second AZD1222 dose. The receptors derive from an adult who received the AZD1222 COVID-19 vaccine.

This chain connects TRBV19 to TRBJ1-1; D ambiguous. This CDR3 is built from 12 residues. Germline-derived CDR1 and CDR2 are LNHDA and SQIVND (reference sequence). With 6 bases removed from V and 1 base from J, the gap between germline ends came to 6 bases. DNA for the CDR3: TGTGCCAGTAGAGGAAGGAACACTGAAGCTTTCTTT. Amino acid sequence: CASRGRNTEAFF.

CDR3 protein: CASSLSDSYTGELFF. CDR3 bases: TGTGCCAGCTCACTAAGCGACAGCTACACCGGGGAGCTGTTTTTT. The J gene is TRBJ2-2, the V gene TRBV18, with a possible D match to TRBD1 (5 bases). The CDR3 totals 15 residues. Trimming took off 4 bases at V and 3 bases at J, with 12 bases between the two ends. Looked up from germline, CDR1 is KGHSH and CDR2 is LQKENI.

V is TRBV2 and J is TRBJ2-5, with 11 nucleotides matching TRBD1. The V gene end was trimmed by 7 bases and the J gene end by 1 base; junction bases not matched to a gene: 11. Germline V gives CDR1 SNHLY, CDR2 FYNNEI. This CDR3 has 17 residues. As DNA, the CDR3 is TGTGCCAGCAACAACTGGGACAGGGGGGGAGGCCAAGAGACCCAGTACTTC. This translates into CASNNWDRGGGQETQYF.

Regarding this clone: This sample also contains other DNA sequences that code for the same CDR3. This sequence joins TRBV3-1 (or the pseudogene TRBV3-2) and TRBJ2-3; 10 positions agree with TRBD2. The junction had 3 bases not matched to a gene; V was cut back by 1 base and J by 2 bases. The germline gives CDR1 LGHDT, CDR2 YNNKEL (reference sequence). The CDR3 consists of 16 residues. CDR3 amino acids: CASSQVSGGATDTQYF. The CDR3 nucleotides read TGTGCCAGCAGCCAAGTGAGCGGGGGGGCCACAGATACGCAGTATTTT.

The chain carries TRBV19 and TRBJ1-1, with 7 nucleotides matching TRBD1. V lost 4 bases and J lost 0; bases outside the gene matches: 5. CDR3 size: 15 residues. CDR1 is LNHDA and CDR2 is SQIVND in the germline V gene (reference sequence). The DNA of the CDR3 is TGTGCCAGTAGTACCTCGGGACAGTTGAACACTGAAGCTTTCTTT. This gives the protein CASSTSGQLNTEAFF.

This chain uses TRBV7-9 with TRBJ2-7; 8 positions agree with TRBD1. The length of the CDR3 is 14 residues. V lost 6 bases to trimming and J lost 2 bases; unmatched junction nucleotides: 6. CDR1 and CDR2 from the germline V gene are SEHNR and FQNEAQ (reference sequence). The CDR3 nucleotides read TGTGCCAGCAGTCCGACAGGGGAACCCTACGAGCAGTACTTC. Its protein product is CASSPTGEPYEQYF.

The chain carries TRBV28 and TRBJ1-1; 8 bases are a match to TRBD1. CDR3 size: 14 residues. V gave up 5 bases and J gave up 4 bases; unmatched junction bases: 6. Germline-derived CDR1 and CDR2 are MDHEN and SYDVKM. The CDR3 nucleotides read TGTGCCAGCAGTATACCGACAGGGGTCACTGAAGCTTTCTTT. The encoded protein is CASSIPTGVTEAFF.

This chain joins TRBV7-9 and TRBJ1-3; D perhaps matches TRBD1 (6 bases). Trimming shortened V by 8 bases and J by 4 bases, and 12 bases separated the two germline ends. The CDR3 runs to 13 residues. Germline lookup yields CDR1 SEHNR and CDR2 FQNEAQ (reference sequence). The CDR3 DNA reads TGTGCCAGCTCGACAGGAGAGGGAAACACCATATATTTT. It specifies CASSTGEGNTIYF.

This chain connects TRBV28 to TRBJ1-5; D gene unclear. CDR3 size: 12 residues. Trimming cost V 4 bases and J 3 bases, with 4 bases left between them. Germline V lookup: CDR1 MDHEN, CDR2 SYDVKM. CDR3 loop: CASSSTNQPQHF. CDR3 bases: TGTGCCAGCAGTTCCACCAATCAGCCCCAGCATTTT.

The chain couples TRBV20-1 to TRBJ2-7; a weak D match, TRBD2 (6 bases). Per the germline V gene, CDR1 is DFQATT and CDR2 is SNEGSKA (reference sequence). Trimming left V 8 bases short and J 3 bases short, with 11 bases between. This CDR3 has 11 amino acids. The CDR3 loop reads CSYRESYEQYF. Here the CDR3 DNA reads TGCAGTTATCGGGAGAGCTACGAGCAGTACTTC.

The genes are TRBV5-4 and TRBJ2-7; 12 nucleotides match TRBD2. The CDR3 contains 16 residues. V gave up 0 bases and J gave up 7 bases; unmatched junction bases: 8. Germline lookup yields CDR1 SGHNT and CDR2 YYREEE (reference sequence). The CDR3 DNA sequence: TGTGCCAGCAGCTTGGGCCCTAGCGGGAGGGCCAATGAGCAGTACTTC. Residues: CASSLGPSGRANEQYF.

This chain joins TRBV19 and TRBJ1-2, with a tentative D call TRBD1 (5 bases). CDR1 LNHDA and CDR2 SQIVND come from the germline V gene (reference sequence). V lost 7 bases and J 5 bases, leaving 17 bases between the germline ends. CDR3 length equals 14 residues. The CDR3 protein is CASTPNDRLYGYTF. CDR3 nucleotides: TGTGCCAGTACACCAAACGACAGACTATATGGCTACACCTTC.

The chain employs TRBV18 and TRBJ2-1; 9 bases match TRBD2. The ends lost 3 bases at V and 6 bases at J; junction bases unmatched: 6. The germline V gene encodes CDR1 KGHSH and CDR2 LQKENI. CDR3 length: 15 amino acids. CDR3 region: CASSPGLAGVNEQFF. CDR3 coding DNA: TGTGCCAGCTCACCGGGACTAGCTGGTGTCAATGAGCAGTTCTTC. The variable domain in full, with the rest retrieved from reference TRBV18 and TRBJ2-1, is NAGVMQNPRHLVRRRGQEARLRCSPMKGHSHVYWYRQLPEEGLKFMVYLQKENIIDESGMPKERFSAEFPKEGPSILRIQQVVRGDSAAYFCASSPGLAGVNEQFFGPGTRLTVL.

A note on this clone: The junction does not match germline at one end; this may be a read error. The chain recombines TRBV25-1 with TRBJ2-7; a possible D gene is TRBD2 (6 bases). This CDR3 comprises 11 residues. Per germline, CDR1 MGHDK and CDR2 SYGVNS. The CDR3 is CASSTVRGWLF. Written as DNA, the CDR3 is TGTGCCAGCAGCACCGTCCGGGGGTGGCTCTTC.

This rearrangement joins TRBV29-1 to TRBJ1-2; D is uncertain. Looked up from germline, CDR1 is SQVTM and CDR2 is ANQGSEA. V was shortened by 3 bases and J by 3 bases, with 8 bases between the two germline ends. CDR3 length: 12 residues. The CDR3 DNA follows: TGCAGCGTTGACGACAATTACTATGGCTACACCTTC. Amino acid sequence: CSVDDNYYGYTF. The full variable domain, with the rest looked up from reference TRBV29-1 and TRBJ1-2, is SAVISQKPSRDICQRGTSLTIQCQVDSQVTMMFWYRQQPGQSLTLIATANQGSEATYESGFVIDKFPISRPNLTFSTLTVSNMSPEDSSIYLCSVDDNYYGYTFGSGTRLTVV.

The V call is TRBV18, the J call TRBJ1-6; the D is unclear. V lost 1 base, J lost 8 bases, and 6 bases lay in between. Germline loops: CDR1 KGHSH, CDR2 LQKENI. The CDR3 covers 13 residues. CDR3 nucleotide sequence: TGTGCCAGCTCACCACAATGGGATTCACCCCTCCACTTT. Encoded protein: CASSPQWDSPLHF. Full variable domain (rest looked up from reference TRBV18 and TRBJ1-6): NAGVMQNPRHLVRRRGQEARLRCSPMKGHSHVYWYRQLPEEGLKFMVYLQKENIIDESGMPKERFSAEFPKEGPSILRIQQVVRGDSAAYFCASSPQWDSPLHFGNGTRLTVT.

The chain uses TRBV19 and TRBJ1-1; a possible D gene is TRBD1 (6 bases). Trimming cost V 4 bases and J 5 bases, with 11 bases left between them. This CDR3 region has 13 residues. CDR1 LNHDA and CDR2 SQIVND come from the germline V gene (reference sequence). CDR3 bases: TGTGCCAGTAGTAACAGGGTTACGACTGAAGCTTTCTTT. Translation gives CASSNRVTTEAFF. Looking up the rest from reference TRBV19 and TRBJ1-1 gives the full variable domain: DGGITQSPKYLFRKEGQNVTLSCEQNLNHDAMYWYRQDPGQGLRLIYYSQIVNDFQKGDIAEGYSVSREKKESFPLTVTSAQKNPTAFYLCASSNRVTTEAFFGQGTRLTVV.